This entry lists 16 T cell receptor beta chains sequenced from one sample in a study of Ad26.COV2.S vaccination and SARS-CoV-2 variants. Clones were read by immunoSEQ multiplex PCR, and TCRdb kept only the in-frame ones, dropping some. The table records 350,000 to 450,000 clones, approximately 90% of them present only once. Sequencing was performed on peripheral blood, taken after recovery from COVID-19. The receptor source for this set is a human donor who had recovered from COVID-19.

V usage is TRBV15 and J usage is TRBJ2-6; D perhaps matches TRBD1 (5 bases). V was clipped by 0 bases and J by 2 bases, with 5 bases between them. Germline CDR1 LNHNV, CDR2 YYDKDF (reference sequence). The CDR3 totals 15 residues. The CDR3 DNA reads TGTGCCACCAGCAGAGACAGGGCTGGGGCCAACGTCCTGACTTTC. Residues: CATSRDRAGANVLTF.

V and J are TRBV6-2 or TRBV6-3 and TRBJ2-1; 10 bases line up with TRBD2. J lost 4 bases, V lost 1 base, and 13 bases had no gene match. This CDR3 has 19 amino acids. Looked up from germline, CDR1 is MNHEY and CDR2 is SVGEGT. The CDR3 DNA reads as TGTGCCAGCAGTTACTTCTCGACCGGATCTAGCGGGGGTTACAATGAGCAGTTCTTC. Translation gives CASSYFSTGSSGGYNEQFF.

The rearrangement links TRBV7-9 to TRBJ1-4; the match to TRBD1 covers 11 bases. The CDR3 has 15 residues. Germline V gene sequence: CDR1 SEHNR, CDR2 FQNEAQ (reference sequence). Trimming took 3 bases from V and 7 from J; bases not matched to a gene: 4. The DNA of the CDR3 is TGTGCCAGCAGCTTCGGGACAGGGGGAAGTGAAAAACTGTTTTTT. This translates into CASSFGTGGSEKLFF.

The chain recombines TRBV2 with TRBJ2-4; a weak D match, TRBD1 (6 bases). In germline, CDR1 is SNHLY, CDR2 FYNNEI. The CDR3 covers 14 residues. Trimming removed 4 bases at V and 7 bases at J, with 14 bases between. For the CDR3, the DNA is TGTGCCAGCAGTGTGGGGCAGGGGTGGAACATTCAGTACTTC. Its protein product is CASSVGQGWNIQYF.

The chain has TRBV2 and TRBJ1-5; D perhaps matches TRBD1 (6 bases). Trimming removed 8 bases at V and 9 bases at J, with 20 bases between. The germline V gene encodes CDR1 SNHLY and CDR2 FYNNEI. The CDR3 consists of 14 residues. The CDR3 bases are TGTGCCAGCGGAGTTTTGGGGGGCTCAGGGCCCCAGCATTTT. This codes for CASGVLGGSGPQHF.

Here the CDR3 DNA reads TGTGCCAGCAGCACAGATACGCAGTATTTT. Translation: CASSTDTQYF. J is TRBJ2-3 and V is TRBV12-3 or TRBV12-4; D not resolved. The CDR3 extends over 10 amino acids. Trimming removed 6 bases at V and 2 bases at J, with 0 bases between.

This chain connects TRBV4-3 to TRBJ2-5; D is unclear. The ends were cut back, 3 bases at V and 5 bases at J, with 10 bases in the middle. The length of the CDR3 is 13 residues. Germline values: CDR1 LGHNA, CDR2 YSLEER. CDR3 coding DNA: TGCGCCAGCAGCCAGGCCTCCGATGAGACCCAGTACTTC. It translates to CASSQASDETQYF.

V gene TRBV5-1 combines with J gene TRBJ2-2; a weak D match, TRBD2 (6 bases). V was pared by 3 bases and J by 6 bases, with 12 bases between. Germline V lookup: CDR1 SGHRS, CDR2 YFSETQ. The CDR3 length is 14 residues. In nucleotides, the CDR3 is TGCGCCAGCAGCTCCGGGAGCCAGGCCGGGGAGCTGTTTTTT. Translated, it gives CASSSGSQAGELFF.

This clone was seen only once. The V and J genes are TRBV29-1 and TRBJ2-7; tentatively, D is TRBD2 (6 bases). V dropped 1 base and J dropped 0 bases, with 13 bases sitting between them. The CDR3 has 15 amino acids. Germline CDR1 SQVTM, CDR2 ANQGSEA. The CDR3 DNA is TGCAGCGTTGAAGTGGGACTGAGGAGCTCCTACGAGCAGTACTTC. Its protein is CSVEVGLRSSYEQYF.

This chain joins TRBV29-1 and TRBJ1-2, with a tentative D call TRBD1 (5 bases). The germline gives CDR1 SQVTM, CDR2 ANQGSEA. Trimming shortened V by 1 base and J by 1 base, and 7 bases separated the two germline ends. The CDR3 runs to 13 residues. This CDR3 is CSVEGTLNYGYTF. The CDR3 DNA follows: TGCAGCGTTGAAGGGACACTTAACTATGGCTACACCTTC.

The chain employs TRBV6-5 and TRBJ1-2; D remains unclear. From germline, CDR1 is MNHEY and CDR2 SVGAGI. The CDR3 has 15 amino acids. V lost 10 bases to trimming and J lost 0 bases, with 18 bases between them. CDR3 amino acids: CAITTDSPSNYGYTF. The DNA of the CDR3 is TGTGCCATCACCACGGATAGCCCCTCTAACTATGGCTACACCTTC.

V is TRBV18 and J is TRBJ1-2; TRBD1 agrees at 7 bases. The CDR3 extends over 16 amino acids. V shed 1 base and J 6 bases; nucleotides not matched to a gene: 11. Per germline, CDR1 KGHSH and CDR2 LQKENI. The CDR3 sequence is CASSPLEVWDSDGYTF. Written as DNA, the CDR3 is TGTGCCAGCTCACCACTAGAGGTATGGGACAGCGATGGCTACACCTTC.

The chain employs TRBV13 and TRBJ2-1; no definite D call. CDR3 length: 14 residues. The ends were cut back, 5 bases at V and 6 bases at J, with 14 bases in the middle. Germline CDR1 reads PRHDT; CDR2 reads FYEKMQ (reference sequence). The CDR3 sequence: CASSHRSSGNEQFF. Written as DNA, the CDR3 is TGTGCCAGCAGCCATAGAAGTTCCGGCAATGAGCAGTTCTTC.

The V gene is TRBV11-3, the J gene TRBJ1-2; the match to TRBD1 covers 7 bases. CDR1 is SGHNT and CDR2 is YENEEA in the germline V gene. The CDR3 is 14 residues long. V shed 3 bases and J 4 bases; nucleotides not matched to a gene: 5. The CDR3: CASSFRGWIYGYTF. The CDR3 DNA reads as TGTGCCAGCAGCTTCAGGGGGTGGATCTATGGCTACACCTTC.

The chain employs TRBV27 and TRBJ2-3; a weak D match, TRBD2 (5 bases). V was cut by 6 bases and J by 2 bases, with 15 bases left in between. Germline loops: CDR1 MNHEY, CDR2 SMNVEV (reference sequence). This CDR3 region has 15 residues. The CDR3 sequence: CASSLGLLNTDTQYF. The CDR3 nucleotides are TGTGCCAGCAGCCTTGGACTCCTTAACACAGATACGCAGTATTTT.

The chain uses TRBV18 and TRBJ2-1; no clear D. The germline gives CDR1 KGHSH, CDR2 LQKENI. Trimming stripped 1 base from V and 4 bases from J, with 5 bases between. This CDR3 has 13 amino acids. This CDR3 reads CASSPLQYNEQFF. In DNA, the CDR3 is TGTGCCAGCTCACCACTGCAGTACAATGAGCAGTTCTTC.